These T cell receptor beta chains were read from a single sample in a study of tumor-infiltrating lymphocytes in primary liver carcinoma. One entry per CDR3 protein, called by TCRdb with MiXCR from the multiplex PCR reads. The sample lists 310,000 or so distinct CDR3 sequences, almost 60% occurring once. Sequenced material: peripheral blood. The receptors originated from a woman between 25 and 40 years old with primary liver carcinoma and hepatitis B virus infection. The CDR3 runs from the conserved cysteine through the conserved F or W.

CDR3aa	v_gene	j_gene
CASSPSGATEAFF	TRBV6-5	TRBJ1-1
CASNQVAGGTYEQYF	TRBV4-2	TRBJ2-7
CSVSGNGAFF	TRBV29-1	TRBJ1-1
CASSQAGVSGNTVYF	TRBV4-2	TRBJ1-3
CAISSGQSYEQYF	TRBV28	TRBJ2-7
CASSLAWRPVPGTSAGNEQFF	TRBV7-9	TRBJ2-1
CASSYGSGSGNSYEQYF	TRBV6-2/TRBV6-3	TRBJ2-7
CSVGIGQGVHEQYF	TRBV29-1	TRBJ2-7
CASTLQSYGYTF	TRBV28	TRBJ1-2
CSGGLSTDTQYF	TRBV29-1	TRBJ2-3
CTSTRTGGRDEQYF	TRBV10-2	TRBJ2-7
CASSLTGQGTGELFF	TRBV6-2/TRBV6-3	TRBJ2-2
CASINLGLSGGNVLTF	TRBV5-6	TRBJ2-6
CANSLGPGQPNYGYTF	TRBV5-1	TRBJ1-2
CAIISGPIVTDTQYF	TRBV7-9	TRBJ2-3
CAASAGGTRELFF	TRBV10-3	TRBJ2-2
CASSDGTDSLYMVNEQFF	TRBV21-1	TRBJ2-1
CASSSSPRSTDTQYF	TRBV4-3	TRBJ2-3
CASSYDENTTGFNQPQHF	TRBV6-6	TRBJ1-5
CIVGVGGRTDTQYF	TRBV29-1	TRBJ2-3
CASNHRLTGKVPGELFF	TRBV4-1	TRBJ2-2
CASSQVSTRVHEQFF	TRBV4-2	TRBJ2-1
CTSSPRTAFKIPTDTQYF	TRBV1	TRBJ2-3
CSVSTGSPGQYF	TRBV29-1	TRBJ2-5